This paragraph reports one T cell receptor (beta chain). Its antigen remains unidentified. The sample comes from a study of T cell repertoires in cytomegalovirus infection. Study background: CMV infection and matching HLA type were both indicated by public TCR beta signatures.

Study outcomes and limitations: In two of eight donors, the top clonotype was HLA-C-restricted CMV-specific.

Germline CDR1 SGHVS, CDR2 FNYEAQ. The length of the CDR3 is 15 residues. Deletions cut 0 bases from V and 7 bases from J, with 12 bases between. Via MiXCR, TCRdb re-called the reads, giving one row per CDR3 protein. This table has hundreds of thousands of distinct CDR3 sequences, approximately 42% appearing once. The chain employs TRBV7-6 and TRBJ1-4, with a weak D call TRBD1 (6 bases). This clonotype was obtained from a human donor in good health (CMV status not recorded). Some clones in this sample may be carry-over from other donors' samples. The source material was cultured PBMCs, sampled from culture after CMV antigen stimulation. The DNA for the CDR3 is TGTGCCAGCAGCTTAGCGACGGGGGCGGGTGAAAAACTGTTTTTT. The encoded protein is CASSLATGAGEKLFF. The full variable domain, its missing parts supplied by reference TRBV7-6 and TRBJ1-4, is GAGVSQSPRYKVTKRGQDVALRCDPISGHVSLYWYRQALGQGPEFLTYFNYEAQQDKSGLPNDRFSAERPEGSISTLTIQRTEQRDSAMYRCASSLATGAGEKLFFGSGTQLSVL.